What follows describes a single T cell receptor (beta chain). This sample was included in a study of tumor-infiltrating lymphocytes in oesophageal squamous cell carcinoma. The CDR3 contains 15 residues. The V gene's germline CDR1 is MNHNS and CDR2 SASEGT. TCRdb processed the PCR reads anew with MiXCR; each CDR3 protein has one entry. The sample yields some 8,300 distinct CDR3 sequences, just over 65% seen once. The chain links TRBV6-1 to TRBJ2-1; 9 bases agree with TRBD1. Near its end, the DNA agrees better with TRBJ2-5, so the J call may be wrong. Sequenced: esophageal tumor tissue. This sequence was found in a female donor with esophageal squamous cell carcinoma. CDR3 protein: CASSLDRGDRETQYF. CDR3 in DNA: TGTGCCAGCAGTCTCGACAGGGGGGATAGGGAGACCCAGTACTTC.